A selection of T cell receptor beta chains follows, all from one sample in a study of human T cells and chemical hapten exposure. TCRdb redid the calling of the RACE reads with MiXCR, one entry per CDR3 protein. The top ten clones hold under 3% of a sample with 300,000 to 450,000 distinct CDR3 sequences, roughly 4.8% of them seen once. Sequencing used whole blood, obtained in connection with sensitization to the hapten diphenylcyclopropenone (DPC). The receptors originated from a woman in her forties or fifties with alopecia areata. Some clones in this sample may be carry-over from other donors' samples. Both conserved end residues are part of each CDR3. A D gene is named only where the DNA matches it firmly. Size is omitted from some rows. Given values are once, few, many or a class for expanded clones.

v_call	clone_size	j_call	d_call	cdr3_length	cdr3_nt	cdr3_aa
TRBV6-2/TRBV6-3	many	TRBJ2-1	-	15	TGTGCCAGCAGTTACTTGGGTCAGATCCACAATGAGCAGTTCTTC	CASSYLGQIHNEQFF
TRBV10-3	many	TRBJ2-3	-	16	TGTGCCATCAGTGAACTGGGGGCGATATCGACAGATACGCAGTATTTT	CAISELGAISTDTQYF
TRBV7-9	few	TRBJ2-1	-	13	TGTGCCAGCAGCTCCTCCCATTACAATGAGCAGTTCTTC	CASSSSHYNEQFF
TRBV20-1	few	TRBJ2-7	TRBD2	15	TGCAGTGCTAGAGCCCCAAGCGGGGGTACCTACGAGCAGTACTTC	CSARAPSGGTYEQYF
TRBV6-6	-	TRBJ2-1	TRBD1	15	TGTGCCAGCAGTTACTCGGCAGGGGGCAGGAATGAGCAGTTCTTC	CASSYSAGGRNEQFF
TRBV4-1	many	TRBJ1-2	TRBD1	21	TGCGCCAGCAGCCAAACTGACTACCTCCGGACAGGGAGGAAGAGGGACTATGGCTACACCTTC	CASSQTDYLRTGRKRDYGYTF
TRBV12-3/TRBV12-4	many	TRBJ1-1	-	16	TGTGCCAGCAGTTTAGGGGCAGAACCATTGAACACTGAAGCTTTCTTT	CASSLGAEPLNTEAFF
TRBV30	few	TRBJ2-1	-	15	TGTGCCTGGAGTCGGGCGGAAAGCTCCTACAATGAGCAGTTCTTC	CAWSRAESSYNEQFF
TRBV14	many	TRBJ2-3	TRBD1	13	TGTGCCAGCAGCCAAGATAACAGGGGCACGCAGTATTTT	CASSQDNRGTQYF
TRBV29-1	few	TRBJ1-1	TRBD1	14	TGCAGCGTGCACTTAAGGGACAGTGGGACTGAAGCTTTCTTT	CSVHLRDSGTEAFF
TRBV29-1	many	TRBJ2-3	-	12	TGCAGCGTTGACGGACTGGCAGATACGCAGTATTTT	CSVDGLADTQYF
TRBV12-3/TRBV12-4	many	TRBJ1-2	-	15	TGTGCCAGCAGTTTTGTCCCCCTGCCAGACTATGGCTACACCTTC	CASSFVPLPDYGYTF
TRBV7-2	many	TRBJ2-1	-	13	TGTGCCAGCAGTTCCCCTCCCTACAATGAGCAGTTCTTC	CASSSPPYNEQFF
TRBV30	many	TRBJ1-1	-	12	TGTGCCTGGAGTGTACAAGTCACTGAAGCTTTCTTT	CAWSVQVTEAFF
TRBV10-3	few	TRBJ1-1	TRBD1	14	TGTGCCATCAGTACAGGGGCTTCTCCTACTGAAGCTTTCTTT	CAISTGASPTEAFF
TRBV6-1	many	TRBJ1-1	-	13	TGTGCCAGCAGTGAAATGGGGGGTCTGAGAGCTTTCTTT	CASSEMGGLRAFF
TRBV4-1	many	TRBJ1-6	TRBD1	14	TGCGCCAGCTCGGAGACAGGGTTCGGATCACCCCTCCACTTT	CASSETGFGSPLHF
TRBV6-2/TRBV6-3	-	TRBJ2-2	-	15	TGTGCCAGCAGCCCTACCGGAGCGAACACCGGGGAGCTGTTTTTT	CASSPTGANTGELFF
TRBV30	many	TRBJ2-4	TRBD1	13	TGTGCCTGGGGTTCAGGGGGCGGAAACATTCAGTACTTC	CAWGSGGGNIQYF
TRBV12-3/TRBV12-4	-	TRBJ2-3	-	11	TGTGCCAGCAGGGAAATAGATACGCAGTATTTT	CASREIDTQYF
TRBV25-1	-	TRBJ2-6	TRBD2	21	TGTGCCAGCAGTGCCGAAGTAGGGACTAGCGGGAGTGGACCCGGGGCCAACGTCCTGACTTTC	CASSAEVGTSGSGPGANVLTF
TRBV28	many	TRBJ2-3	-	13	TGTGCCAGCACCGAATCGGGGACGCAGACGCAGTATTTT	CASTESGTQTQYF
TRBV29-1	many	TRBJ1-1	-	13	TGCAGCGCGGTGTCCTGGGCTAACGCTGAAGCTTTCTTT	CSAVSWANAEAFF
TRBV2	many	TRBJ1-6	-	13	TGTGCCAGCAGGGGGGACGGCGATTCACCCCTCCACTTT	CASRGDGDSPLHF
TRBV12-3/TRBV12-4	many	TRBJ2-1	-	16	TGTGCCAGCAGTTTTACCAAGCCGATCCTTAACAATGAGCAGTTCTTC	CASSFTKPILNNEQFF
TRBV11-2	many	TRBJ2-7	-	15	TGTGCCAGCAGCCCGCCAGGGGGGCGATTATTCGAGCAGTACTTC	CASSPPGGRLFEQYF
TRBV7-8	few	TRBJ2-2	TRBD2	16	TGTGCCAGCAGCTTACTCCCAGCGGGAGTGACCGGGGAGCTGTTTTTT	CASSLLPAGVTGELFF
TRBV28	many	TRBJ2-6	-	13	TGTGCCAGCAGTTTACCGGGCCCCAACGTCCTGACTTTC	CASSLPGPNVLTF
TRBV20-1	many	TRBJ2-1	-	12	TGCAGTGCTAGCGGGCTCCACAATGAGCAGTTCTTC	CSASGLHNEQFF
TRBV14	few	TRBJ2-1	-	14	TGTGCCAGCAGCCAGGTCAACAGGGCGAATGAGCAGTTCTTC	CASSQVNRANEQFF
TRBV7-9	few	TRBJ1-1	TRBD1	15	TGTGCCAGCAGCTTAATCGACAGGGGTAACACTGAAGCTTTCTTT	CASSLIDRGNTEAFF
TRBV5-6	many	TRBJ2-7	TRBD1	13	TGTGCCAGCAGCGCCGGGACAGGCTACGAGCAGTACTTC	CASSAGTGYEQYF
TRBV24-1	many	TRBJ1-1	-	14	TGTGCCACCAGTGATCTGAGGACTTCCACTGAAGCTTTCTTT	CATSDLRTSTEAFF
TRBV7-2	many	TRBJ2-1	-	16	TGTGCCAGCAGGGACACACCCTTTTCGCGCCGCAATGAGCAGTTCTTC	CASRDTPFSRRNEQFF
TRBV6-2/TRBV6-3	many	TRBJ2-1	-	13	TGTGCCAGCAGGCTAGACGGGAGCGGCGAGCAGTTCTTC	CASRLDGSGEQFF
TRBV29-1	-	TRBJ2-6	-	14	TGCAGCGTGGAGGGAAACTCTGGGGCCAACGTCCTGACTTTC	CSVEGNSGANVLTF
TRBV6-5	many	TRBJ1-5	-	15	TGTGCCAGCAGTTACTCACAGGGAACCAATCAGCCCCAGCATTTT	CASSYSQGTNQPQHF
TRBV6-5	many	TRBJ1-5	-	13	TGTGCCAGCACGGCGGATAGCAATCAGCCCCAGCATTTT	CASTADSNQPQHF
TRBV12-3/TRBV12-4	many	TRBJ1-1	TRBD1	13	TGTGCCAGCAGTCTCCAAGGGACAGACGAAGCTTTCTTT	CASSLQGTDEAFF
TRBV5-1	many	TRBJ2-1	-	13	TGCGCCAGCAGCCCTAGCAAAGACAATGAGCAGTTCTTC	CASSPSKDNEQFF
TRBV9	many	TRBJ2-2	TRBD1	14	TGTGCCAGCAGCGGGACAGGGGCGGCCGGGGAGCTGTTTTTT	CASSGTGAAGELFF
TRBV29-1	many	TRBJ2-2	-	13	TGCAGCGTCGTCCCCCCGGGTCCCGGGGAGCTGTTTTTT	CSVVPPGPGELFF
TRBV7-2	-	TRBJ2-3	TRBD2	16	TGTGCCAGCAGCTTAGAAAGCGGGAGGACCGGGGATACGCAGTATTTT	CASSLESGRTGDTQYF
TRBV12-3/TRBV12-4	-	TRBJ2-5	-	12	TGTGCCAGCACAATCGATGAAGAGACCCAGTACTTC	CASTIDEETQYF
TRBV7-2	few	TRBJ2-1	-	16	TGTGCCAGCAGCTTAAGGTGGCTAGAGGGCCACAATGAGCAGTTCTTC	CASSLRWLEGHNEQFF
TRBV12-3/TRBV12-4	many	TRBJ1-2	-	15	TGTGCCAGCAGTCCGACCAAAGACAGAATCTATGGCTACACCTTC	CASSPTKDRIYGYTF
TRBV6-5	few	TRBJ2-7	TRBD1	16	TGTGCCAGCAGTTTCAATCCGGGACAGGGCTCCTACGAGCAGTACTTC	CASSFNPGQGSYEQYF
TRBV7-2	many	TRBJ1-3	-	16	TGTGCCAGCAGCTTAGGGGGGCAGGCGCTCGGAAACACCATATATTTT	CASSLGGQALGNTIYF